The present T cell receptor beta chain was sequenced within a study of cytomegalovirus exposure and HLA in healthy donors (dated by TCRdb to 2017 to 2019). Turning to the overall study: An earlier analysis of some 550 of the donors reported about 290 Gb of sequence data and approximately 110 million unique TCR beta sequences from about 179 million T cells. Roughly 300 gigabases of sequencing data and 70 million to 95 million unique TCR sequences made up an early release that covered around 640 HLA-typed donors. Every discovery cohort repertoire had been produced on one sequencing platform. Along with the approximately 620-subject first cohort, a separate validation cohort of over 90 different subjects was used. Among the roughly 400 genotyped donors, around 81% belonged to the genetic ancestry cluster associated with self-reported Caucasian donors. The study profiled the T cell repertoires of about 640 subjects by immunosequencing and related them to cytomegalovirus serostatus. Because of strong linkage in the cohort, roughly 5 DR-DQ haplotypes were treated as single units for association and clustering. Typing coverage differed by locus: A, B, C, DRB1 and DQB1 were typed in about 620-640 donors, DQA1 in about 500, DPA1 in around 600, and DPB1 in 472. An earlier analysis of 500 to 650 of the donors applied high-throughput TCR beta sequencing to assess whether each TCR beta V gene segment acted as functional or pseudogenic. A later analysis re-analyzed previously published TCR beta repertoires from approximately 700 donors and added high-resolution HLA genotyping to study TCR occurrence patterns. In a later genetic analysis, genome-wide SNP genotypes for 398 of the 666 donors were used, and that subset was treated as a discovery cohort. In the later analysis, no new phenotypic data were used to find candidate immune exposures; instead, reliance was placed on TCR beta sequences and their occurrence across donors. The study aimed to test whether cataloging public T cell receptors could reveal signatures of past pathogen exposure. Both class I and class II loci were covered by HLA typing, at four-digit resolution. Donor age, sex, ethnicity and CMV serostatus were compiled alongside the repertoire data. Among a few hundred genotyped donors of the cohort, an average of roughly 240,000 unique TCR beta nucleotide sequences were sequenced per donor, roughly a sixth of them non-productive. High-throughput TCR immunosequencing, statistical association of individual TCRs with disease status, and machine learning were combined to predict cytomegalovirus infection status.

Libraries were made using the immunoSEQ multiplex PCR assay. For the multiplex PCR, a mixture combining 60 forward primers for TCR Vbeta segments and 13 reverse primers for TCR Jbeta segments was used. The CDR3 region of rearranged TCR beta genes was amplified from genomic DNA with a multiplex PCR assay. The amplified TCR beta libraries were sequenced on the Illumina HiSeq System as 87-base-pair reads. On the study's bioinformatics: In a later analysis, roughly 80 million unique TCR beta chains were counted across the approximately 640 repertoires, and around 10 million of these chains were shared by at least two donors. Raw reads were error-corrected and collapsed into unique sequences by a nearest-neighbor algorithm in which closely related sequences were merged to remove PCR and sequencing errors. V, D and J gene segments were assigned by aligning CDR3 sequences to IMGT reference sequences. For a sequence to be retained, a match of at least six nucleotides to both a V gene segment and a J gene segment was required. Rearrangements were called productive when the CDR3 lacked stop codons and stayed in frame with V and J; all others were non-productive. CDR3 was defined according to IMGT convention as the region running from the second conserved V-encoded cysteine to the conserved J-encoded phenylalanine. The earlier analysis of about 640 of the donors excluded any sequence lacking an unambiguous match to a single V gene segment. An earlier analysis of some 500 of the donors classified V segments as functional when productive rearrangements were above 56.7% and as segregating when the standard deviation between donors was above 5%. A statistical classification framework was developed to diagnose cytomegalovirus status using the catalog of TCR beta chain sequences. In a later analysis, V and J genes were assigned by comparing TCR nucleotide sequences against IMGT/GENE-DB human TR gene sequences. A later analysis assigned CDR3 sequences and most-parsimonious VDJ recombination scenarios with the TCRdist pipeline. In a later analysis, every TCR beta chain was defined by the combination of its CDR3 amino acid sequence and its V-gene family, and reads without a unique V-gene family were dropped. To address suspected cross-contamination and a sequencing artifact, a later analysis removed approximately 590 highly shared, low-generation-probability nucleotide sequences. In a later analysis, a clonal expansion index was calculated for each public chain from normalized within-repertoire ranks of inferred template counts. Generation probabilities in a later analysis came from a VDJ recombination model fitted to out-of-frame rearrangements, and those results were checked against IGoR. A later analysis scored TCR-TCR, TCR-HLA and TCR-CMV co-occurrence with hypergeometric tests, applying a repertoire-size bias correction to TCR pairs. A later analysis estimated false discovery rates by permuting HLA or CMV assignments 20 times. In a later analysis, co-occurring TCRs were grouped using DBSCAN, with TCRdist sequence similarity added in when clustering inside HLA-allele-positive subsets. Co-occurrence clustering excluded repertoires with fewer than 30,000 or more than 120,000 public chains, plus five with anomalous nucleotide sharing. The immuneACCESS repertoire file appears here via TCRdb, limited to in-frame rearrangements. These files lack a portion of the clones; in checked studies, under half of the deficit traces to unresolved V genes, and the cause of the others is not known. For V, J and clone size, that table is used; D and trimming come from the DNA. The sample records 120,000 or so clones, 15% to 20% of which are singletons. The ten top clones hold approximately 2.9% of the sample.

The cohort consisted of hundreds of healthy bone marrow donors. At the time of sampling, every cohort member was nominally healthy, though immune exposures that went unrecorded were likely present. The donor tested CMV seropositive, placing the donor among the 290 or so seropositive members of the cohort. A peripheral blood sample was provided by each donor, and peripheral blood mononuclear cells were used for TCR beta sequencing. The Qiagen DNeasy Blood Extraction Kit was used to extract genomic DNA from the blood cell samples. In regard to this clone: The antigen it binds to is not known. Base-call qualities are not available, and no considerably larger clone is one nucleotide away.

What the research found in general, with its limitations: A later genetic analysis associated a missense DCLRE1C variant with V-gene and J-gene trimming of TCR beta chains, and an independent cohort replicated the association. The study listed 164 TCR beta chains as associated with cytomegalovirus. Correlated functional status among segregating V segments might be attributable to linkage disequilibrium, but an unknown experimental factor could not be ruled out. In a later analysis, HLA-associated TCR beta chains were found to be more clonally expanded and to have lower generation probabilities than equally common non-associated chains. The 87-base-pair reads could not distinguish some IMGT-functional V segments, including TRBV6-2 and TRBV6-3, so those segments were excluded. According to a later genetic analysis, donors in an Asian-associated ancestry cluster had fewer N-insertions in productive TCRs than the approximately 630-donor mean. HLA typing was unavailable for some donors at each locus, so association tests used only the typed subset. In vitro tests confirmed that a few of the cytomegalovirus-associated TCR beta chains recognize cytomegalovirus antigens. The cohort was sequenced for TCR beta chains only, and without alpha or paired-chain data the features that could be detected were limited. When HLA alleles, especially DR and DQ, strongly co-occurred, attributing TCR associations to individual alleles was difficult. In an earlier analysis of approximately 590 of the donors, most TCR beta V segments appeared in productive rearrangements about 87% or about 30% of the time, broadly matching IMGT annotations. For the cohort, immune exposure information was limited to CMV serostatus. The authors suggested that the approach could potentially be extended to other disease states and immunological phenotypes. The sequencing pipeline was judged likely to have produced a cluster of highly shared sequence variants as a technical artifact. In both the original and validation cohorts, the classifier was reported to diagnose cytomegalovirus status with high specificity and sensitivity. In a later analysis, most CMV-associated TCR beta chains were found to appear HLA-restricted, with HLA associations seemingly driven largely by CMV exposure. The presence/absence analyses assumed that sequencing depth was roughly uniform across donors, and that assumption may not be true. Because counts were too low, some 17 rarely observed V segments, including chromosome 9 orphons, were left out of the earlier analysis of over 550 of the donors. Most TCR sequences were seen in very few donors, while some public TCRs were found in many individuals. Specific HLA alleles were associated with 16,951 TCR beta sequences at a false discovery rate of 0.05 in a later analysis. In a later analysis, the rate of TCR association differed among HLA loci, with DRB1 alleles having the most associated TCRs and HLA-C alleles having the fewest. A further reported finding was that TCR beta sequences accurately predicted the HLA-A and HLA-B alleles for most subjects in the first cohort. Several of the top co-occurrence clusters appeared to be linked to parvovirus B19, influenza, CMV and Epstein-Barr virus, according to a later analysis.

The junction shows trimming of 11 bases on V and 3 bases on J, plus 14 bases between the germline ends. Including the terminal cysteine and phenylalanine, the CDR3 comprises 14 residues. Only CDR3 DNA is held: 42 bases, read in frame from base 1. For CDR1 and CDR2, the germline V gene lists SGHTA and FQGNSA. The chain is made from TRBV7-2 and TRBJ2-6, and perhaps TRBD2 as D gene, on 5 matching bases. This receptor was obtained from a female donor in good health and CMV-seropositive. The sample comprised PBMCs. The CDR3 region reads CAVSEGNGANVLTF. The sequenced DNA: TGTGCCGTTTCCGAGGGCAATGGGGCCAACGTCCTGACTTTC.